Many counts were recorded for the clone carrying this TCR beta chain. TCRdb fed the 5' RACE reads into MiXCR, producing one record per CDR3 protein. The sample carries 550,000 to 700,000 distinct CDR3 sequences, more than 15% recorded once. The data were obtained in a study of T-cell memory formation after mild COVID-19. V was trimmed by 5 bases and J by 4 bases, leaving 17 bases between them. There are 15 residues in the CDR3. In germline, CDR1 is SEHNR, CDR2 FQNEAQ (reference sequence). This receptor was obtained from an adult woman who had mild COVID-19 (a few samples of this study predate the infection). Cell type and time point are not known. The genes are TRBV7-9 and TRBJ1-2, with D tentatively TRBD1 (6 bases). Sequenced input: PBMCs or a T cell subset sorted from them (not recorded which). CDR3 residues: CASSHVPPGVYGYTF. In DNA, the CDR3 is TGTGCCAGCAGCCACGTCCCCCCAGGGGTCTATGGCTACACCTTC. The full variable domain, its missing parts supplied by reference TRBV7-9 and TRBJ1-2, is DTGVSQNPRHKITKRGQNVTFRCDPISEHNRLYWYRQTLGQGPEFLTYFQNEAQLEKSRLLSDRFSAERPKGSFSTLEIQRTEQGDSAMYLCASSHVPPGVYGYTFGSGTRLTVV.